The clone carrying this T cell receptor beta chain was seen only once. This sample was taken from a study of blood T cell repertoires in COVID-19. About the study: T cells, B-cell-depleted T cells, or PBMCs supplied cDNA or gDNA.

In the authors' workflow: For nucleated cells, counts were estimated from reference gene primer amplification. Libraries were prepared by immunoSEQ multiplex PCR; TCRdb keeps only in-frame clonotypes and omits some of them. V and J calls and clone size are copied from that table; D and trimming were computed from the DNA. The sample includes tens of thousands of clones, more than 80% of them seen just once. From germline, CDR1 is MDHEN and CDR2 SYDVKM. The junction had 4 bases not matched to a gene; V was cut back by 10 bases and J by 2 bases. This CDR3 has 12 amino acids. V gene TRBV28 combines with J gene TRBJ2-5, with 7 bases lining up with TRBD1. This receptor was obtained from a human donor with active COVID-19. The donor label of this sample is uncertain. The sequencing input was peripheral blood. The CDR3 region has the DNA TGTGCCATTGGGACAGTTCAAGAGACCCAGTACTTC. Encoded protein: CAIGTVQETQYF.